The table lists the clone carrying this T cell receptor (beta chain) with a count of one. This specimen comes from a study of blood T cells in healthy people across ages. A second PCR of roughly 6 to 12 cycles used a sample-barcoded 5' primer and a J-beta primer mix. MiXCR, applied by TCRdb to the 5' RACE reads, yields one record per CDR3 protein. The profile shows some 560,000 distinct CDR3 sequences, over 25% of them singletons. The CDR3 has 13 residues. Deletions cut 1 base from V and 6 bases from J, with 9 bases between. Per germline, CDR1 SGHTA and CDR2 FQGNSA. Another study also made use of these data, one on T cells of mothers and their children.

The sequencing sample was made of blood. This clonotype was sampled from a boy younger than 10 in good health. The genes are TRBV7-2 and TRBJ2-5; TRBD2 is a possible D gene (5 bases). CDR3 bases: TGTGCCAGCAGCTTAGGAGGGATGAAGACCCAGTACTTC. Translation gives CASSLGGMKTQYF.